The 21 T cell receptor beta chains presented below share a single source sample, sequenced in a study of CD8+CD57+ T cells in acquired aplastic anemia. Genomic DNA acted as the template from which TCR beta VDJ combination and CDR3 sequence profiling were carried out. TCRdb recomputed calls from the reads with MiXCR, one row per CDR3 protein. The sample has about 150,000 distinct CDR3 sequences; about 50% are singletons. Patients who underwent sequencing had shown CD8+CD57+ cell expansion by flow cytometry. Sequencing was carried out using sorted CD4+, CD8+, or CD8+CD57+ T cells (not recorded which) from PBMCs. All receptors come from a human donor with aplastic anemia.

V usage is TRBV5-4 and J usage is TRBJ2-1, with 7 nucleotides matching TRBD2. Germline CDR1 reads SGHNT; CDR2 reads YYREEE (reference sequence). There are 12 residues in the CDR3. Trimming removed 3 bases from V and 8 bases from J; junction bases left unmatched: 2. CDR3 coding DNA: TGTGCCAGCAGCTCGACTAGCCATGAGCAGTTCTTC. Encoded protein: CASSSTSHEQFF.

The V call is TRBV29-1, the J call TRBJ1-2; possible D gene TRBD1, 6 bases. This CDR3 has 13 amino acids. Trimming took 1 base from V and 6 from J, leaving 12 bases between them. Germline CDR1 and CDR2: SQVTM and ANQGSEA. DNA of the CDR3: TGCAGCGTTGAAGGGACGAGGGGGAATGGCTACACCTTC. Its translation is CSVEGTRGNGYTF.

This clonotype appeared a few times. The V and J genes are TRBV30 and TRBJ2-1, with 8 positions matching TRBD2. This CDR3 has 14 amino acids. The V and J ends lost 1 base and 2 bases, in that order; junction bases with no gene match: 1. CDR1 and CDR2 from the germline V gene are GTSNPN and SVGIG (reference sequence). The CDR3 spells CAWSAGRAYNEQFF. The CDR3 bases are TGTGCCTGGAGTGCCGGGAGGGCCTACAATGAGCAGTTCTTC.

The V and J genes are TRBV19 and TRBJ1-1, with 7 bases lining up with TRBD1. The CDR3 runs 14 residues. The germline V gene encodes CDR1 LNHDA and CDR2 SQIVND (reference sequence). V dropped 5 bases and J dropped 1; count of bases not matched to a gene: 4. CDR3 amino acids: CASSSGQSNTEAFF. CDR3 DNA sequence: TGTGCCAGTAGTTCGGGACAGTCGAACACTGAAGCTTTCTTT. The full variable domain, in which reference TRBV19 and TRBJ1-1 provide the parts outside the CDR3, is DGGITQSPKYLFRKEGQNVTLSCEQNLNHDAMYWYRQDPGQGLRLIYYSQIVNDFQKGDIAEGYSVSREKKESFPLTVTSAQKNPTAFYLCASSSGQSNTEAFFGQGTRLTVV.

The rearrangement joins TRBV5-6 to TRBJ2-3; D not certain. The CDR3 sequence is 13 residues long. Germline CDR1 reads SGHDT; CDR2 reads YYEEEE. Trimming cost V 2 bases and J 4 bases, with 8 bases left between them. The CDR3 protein is CASSFRLADTQYF. CDR3 nucleotides: TGTGCCAGCAGCTTCCGACTGGCAGATACGCAGTATTTT. The full variable domain, in which reference TRBV5-6 and TRBJ2-3 provide the parts outside the CDR3, is DAGVTQSPTHLIKTRGQQVTLRCSPKSGHDTVSWYQQALGQGPQFIFQYYEEEERQRGNFPDRFSGHQFPNYSSELNVNALLLGDSALYLCASSFRLADTQYFGPGTRLTVL.

There are many counts of this clonotype. The rearrangement links TRBV9 to TRBJ2-5; 9 nucleotides agree with TRBD1. Germline CDR1 is SGDLS and CDR2 is YYNGEE. CDR3 length equals 16 residues. The V segment lost 1 base and the J segment 3 bases; nucleotides outside the gene matches: 7. The chain's CDR3 is CASSVSGQGWEETQYF. As DNA, the CDR3 is TGTGCCAGCAGCGTAAGTGGACAGGGGTGGGAAGAGACCCAGTACTTC.

As to this clonotype: At one boundary the junction diverges from the germline segment, which might be a read error. The gene calls are TRBV19 and TRBJ1-4; TRBD1 matches at 8 bases. The germline V gene encodes CDR1 LNHDA and CDR2 SQIVND (reference sequence). This CDR3 is built from 15 residues. CDR3 in amino acids: CASSIGQGANEKLLF. The CDR3 DNA reads as TGTGCCAGTAGTATAGGGCAGGGGGCGAACGAAAAACTGCTTTTT.

This clonotype was counted many times. The chain uses TRBV9 and TRBJ1-2; D might be TRBD1 (6 bases). This CDR3 has 14 residues. V lost 4 bases, J lost 6 bases, and 16 bases lay in between. Germline CDR1 reads SGDLS; CDR2 reads YYNGEE. This CDR3 is CASSPAGGGHGYTF. The CDR3 DNA reads as TGTGCCAGCAGCCCAGCGGGGGGGGGCCATGGCTACACCTTC.

Many counts were recorded for this clonotype. The chain links TRBV6-6 to TRBJ2-5, with D possibly TRBD2 on 6 matching bases. CDR1 MNHNY and CDR2 SVGAGI come from the germline V gene (reference sequence). This CDR3 is 13 amino acids long. Trimming stripped 4 bases from V and 4 bases from J, with 10 bases between. The chain's CDR3 is CASSWTIRETQYF. DNA of the CDR3: TGTGCCAGCAGTTGGACTATTCGAGAGACCCAGTACTTC.

In its sample, this clonotype was seen many times. The chain employs TRBV20-1 and TRBJ2-7; weak D call: TRBD2 (6 bases). Germline CDR1 reads DFQATT; CDR2 reads SNEGSKA (reference sequence). Trimming cost V 0 bases and J 0 bases, with 12 bases left between them. CDR3 length: 15 residues. The CDR3 reads CSARDVADPSYEQYF. The CDR3 DNA reads as TGCAGTGCTAGAGATGTAGCGGATCCCTCCTACGAGCAGTACTTC.

This clonotype was counted at least ten times. The chain combines TRBV5-6 with TRBJ2-5, with D perhaps given as TRBD1 or TRBD2 (5 bases each). Trimming removed 5 bases at V and 5 bases at J, with 22 bases between. Germline V gene lookup returns CDR1 SGHDT and CDR2 YYEEEE. The CDR3 runs 16 residues. CDR3 DNA sequence: TGTGCCAGCAGTTCCCCCCCCGGGACCAATCTGGAGACCCAGTACTTC. It encodes CASSSPPGTNLETQYF.

This clonotype was counted between two and nine times. This chain uses TRBV11-2 with TRBJ2-4, with 7 positions matching TRBD2. The CDR3 is made up of 20 amino acids. J gave up 0 bases and V 5 bases, and 19 bases lay outside the gene matches. Germline CDR1 SGHAT, CDR2 FQNNGV. The CDR3 nucleotides read TGTGCCAGCAGCCCTCGGACTAGTAGGCCCCCTCTACTAGCCAAAAACATTCAGTACTTC. Residues: CASSPRTSRPPLLAKNIQYF.

The gene calls are TRBV7-2 and TRBJ2-2; D is undetermined. The CDR3 is 13 residues long. Trimming stripped 0 bases from V and 9 bases from J, with 8 bases between. Germline V gene sequence: CDR1 SGHTA, CDR2 FQGNSA. CDR3 sequence (DNA): TGTGCCAGCAGCTTAGCAACGGCCTGGGAGCTGTTTTTT. Translating gives CASSLATAWELFF.

Remarks on this clonotype: It may be a read error: a sequence one base away is much more abundant. The chain uses TRBV30 and TRBJ2-7; D is perhaps TRBD2 (6 bases). CDR1 and CDR2 (germline): GTSNPN, SVGIG (reference sequence). This CDR3 has 13 amino acids. The CDR3 sequence: CALSWDDRGEQYF. CDR3 sequence (DNA): TGTGCCTTGAGTTGGGATGATCGGGGGGAGCAGTACTTC.

This chain uses TRBV24-1 with TRBJ2-1, with 11 bases matching TRBD2. Per the germline V gene, CDR1 is KGHDR and CDR2 is SFDVKD. The length of the CDR3 is 16 residues. V lost 4 bases, J lost 4 bases, and 5 bases stayed unmatched. CDR3 protein: CATSDGTSGGYNEQFF. CDR3 DNA sequence: TGTGCCACCAGTGACGGGACTAGCGGTGGTTACAATGAGCAGTTCTTC.

This chain uses TRBV27 with TRBJ2-7, with D maybe TRBD1 (5 bases). V was trimmed by 5 bases and J by 0 bases, leaving 17 bases between them. The V gene's germline CDR1 is MNHEY and CDR2 SMNVEV (reference sequence). The CDR3 is 16 amino acids. The CDR3 loop is CASSATAGYTSYEQYF. The DNA for the CDR3 is TGTGCCAGCAGTGCGACAGCAGGATATACCTCCTACGAGCAGTACTTC.

A word on this clonotype: A read error may explain this, as a much larger clone is one base away. The CDR3 does not close with the conserved phenylalanine or tryptophan, likely indicating a read error. The V gene is TRBV6-1, the J gene TRBJ2-1, with D tentatively TRBD1 (6 bases). V was shortened by 6 bases and J by 7 bases, with 10 bases between the two germline ends. The CDR3 sequence is 12 residues long. The germline CDR1 and CDR2 sequences are MNHNS and SASEGT. CDR3 nucleotide sequence: TGTGCCAGCAGGGGGGCGCGGAATGAGCAGTTCCTC. Translating it yields CASRGARNEQFL.

The chain employs TRBV20-1 and TRBJ2-1; unclear D gene. V was trimmed by 3 bases and J by 6 bases, leaving 12 bases between them. CDR3 length: 13 residues. From germline, CDR1 is DFQATT and CDR2 SNEGSKA (reference sequence). CDR3 DNA: TGCAGTGCTAGTTGGAGAATTAGCAATGAGCAGTTCTTC. Residues: CSASWRISNEQFF.

This clonotype has at least ten counts. The V and J genes are TRBV20-1 and TRBJ2-1, with 9 bases aligning to TRBD1. CDR1 is DFQATT, CDR2 SNEGSKA, per germline (reference sequence). This CDR3 is built from 15 residues. The J segment lost 4 bases and the V segment lost 7 bases, leaving 11 bases of the junction unmatched. The CDR3 nucleotides read TGCAGTGTGGTTAACACCGGGACAGGGTACAATGAGCAGTTCTTC. It specifies CSVVNTGTGYNEQFF.

J is TRBJ2-7 and V is TRBV10-3; TRBD1 is a possible D gene (7 bases). Germline assignment: CDR1 ENHRY and CDR2 SYGVKD. V lost 7 bases and J lost 5, with 15 bases in between. CDR3 length equals 13 residues. The CDR3 region has the DNA TGTGCCATCAAAGGGCAGGGGGGCGACGAGCAGTACTTC. It encodes CAIKGQGGDEQYF.

This clonotype was seen at least ten times. V gene TRBV7-9 combines with J gene TRBJ2-2; D might be TRBD1 or TRBD2, each matching 5 bases. This CDR3 contains 13 residues. Trimming took 1 base from V and 7 from J, leaving 7 bases between them. CDR1 and CDR2 from the germline V gene are SEHNR and FQNEAQ (reference sequence). The CDR3 DNA sequence: TGTGCCAGCAGCTTAGGAGGGGTCGGGGAGCTGTTTTTT. Amino acid sequence: CASSLGGVGELFF.